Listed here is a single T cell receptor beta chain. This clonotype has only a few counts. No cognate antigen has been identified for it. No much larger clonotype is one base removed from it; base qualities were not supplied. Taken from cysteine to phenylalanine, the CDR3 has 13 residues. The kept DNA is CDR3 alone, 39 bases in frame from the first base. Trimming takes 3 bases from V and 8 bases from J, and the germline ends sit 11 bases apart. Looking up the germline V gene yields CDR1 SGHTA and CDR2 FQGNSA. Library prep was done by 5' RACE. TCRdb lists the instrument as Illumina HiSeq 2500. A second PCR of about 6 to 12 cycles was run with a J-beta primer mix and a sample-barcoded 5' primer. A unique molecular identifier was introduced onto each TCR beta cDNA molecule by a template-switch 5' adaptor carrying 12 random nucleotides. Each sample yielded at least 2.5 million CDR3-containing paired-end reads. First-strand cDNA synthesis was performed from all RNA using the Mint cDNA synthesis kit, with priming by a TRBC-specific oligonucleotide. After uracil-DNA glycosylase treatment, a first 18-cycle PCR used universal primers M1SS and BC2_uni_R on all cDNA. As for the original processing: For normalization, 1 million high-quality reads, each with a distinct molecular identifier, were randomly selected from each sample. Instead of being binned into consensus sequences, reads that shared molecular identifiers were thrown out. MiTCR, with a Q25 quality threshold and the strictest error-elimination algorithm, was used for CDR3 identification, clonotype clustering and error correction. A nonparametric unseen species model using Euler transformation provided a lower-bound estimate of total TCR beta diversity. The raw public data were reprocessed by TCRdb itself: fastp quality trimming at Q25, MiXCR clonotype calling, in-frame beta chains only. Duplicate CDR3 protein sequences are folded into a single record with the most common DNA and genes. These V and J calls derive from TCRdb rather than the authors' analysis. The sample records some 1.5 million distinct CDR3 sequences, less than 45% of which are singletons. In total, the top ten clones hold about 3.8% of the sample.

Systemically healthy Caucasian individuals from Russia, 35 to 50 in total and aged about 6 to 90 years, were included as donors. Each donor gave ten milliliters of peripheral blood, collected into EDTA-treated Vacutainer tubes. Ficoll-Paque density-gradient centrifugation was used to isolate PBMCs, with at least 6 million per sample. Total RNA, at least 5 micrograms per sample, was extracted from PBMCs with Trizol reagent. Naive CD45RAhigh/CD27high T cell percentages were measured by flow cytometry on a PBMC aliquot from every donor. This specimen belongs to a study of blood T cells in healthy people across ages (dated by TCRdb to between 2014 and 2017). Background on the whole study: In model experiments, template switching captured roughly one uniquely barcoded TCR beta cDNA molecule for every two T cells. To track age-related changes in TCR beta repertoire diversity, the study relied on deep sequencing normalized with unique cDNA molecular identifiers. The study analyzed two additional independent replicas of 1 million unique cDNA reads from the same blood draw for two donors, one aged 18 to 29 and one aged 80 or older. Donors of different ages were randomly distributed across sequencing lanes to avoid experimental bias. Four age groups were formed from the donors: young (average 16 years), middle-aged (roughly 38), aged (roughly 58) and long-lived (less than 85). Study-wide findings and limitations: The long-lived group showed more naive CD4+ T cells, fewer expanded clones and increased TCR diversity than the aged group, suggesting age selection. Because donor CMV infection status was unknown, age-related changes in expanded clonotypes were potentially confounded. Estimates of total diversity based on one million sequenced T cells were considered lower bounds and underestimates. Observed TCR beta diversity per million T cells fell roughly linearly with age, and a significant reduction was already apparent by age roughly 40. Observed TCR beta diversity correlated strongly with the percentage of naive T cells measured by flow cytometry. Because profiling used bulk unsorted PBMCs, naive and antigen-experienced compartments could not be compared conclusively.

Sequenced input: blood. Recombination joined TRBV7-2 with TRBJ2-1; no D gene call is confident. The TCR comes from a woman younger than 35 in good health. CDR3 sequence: CASSLGIGDEQFF. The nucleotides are TGTGCCAGCAGCTTGGGGATTGGCGATGAGCAGTTCTTC.